The 14 T cell receptor beta chains below all came from one sample that was sequenced in a study of early T cells in non-severe SARS-CoV-2 infection. TCRdb re-called the 5' RACE reads through MiXCR, storing one row per CDR3 protein. This table holds about 58,000 distinct CDR3 sequences, about 12% found once. Sample: whole blood. These TCRs come from an adult who was a healthcare worker with PCR-confirmed SARS-CoV-2 infection or an uninfected control (not recorded which).

This clonotype was counted at least ten times. The rearrangement links TRBV7-3 to TRBJ2-3, with a possible D match to TRBD1 (5 bases). The CDR3 has 15 residues. The V end lost 0 bases, the J end lost 8 bases, and 15 bases lay between the germline ends. From germline, CDR1 is SGHTA and CDR2 FQGTGA. DNA of the CDR3: TGTGCCAGCAGCTTAACGACAGCTGCGGCGGCTACGCAGTATTTT. Translation: CASSLTTAAAATQYF.

This chain joins TRBV5-1 and TRBJ1-1; D is uncertain. The CDR3 is 14 residues long. V was pared by 4 bases and J by 3 bases, with 13 bases between. Germline CDR1 is SGHRS and CDR2 is YFSETQ. The CDR3 DNA reads TGCGCCAGCAGCGGACCGGACCCAGACACTGAAGCTTTCTTT. Translating it yields CASSGPDPDTEAFF.

The chain is built from TRBV12-3 or TRBV12-4 and TRBJ1-2; D call uncertain. V was clipped by 6 bases and J by 5 bases, with 16 bases between them. The CDR3 runs to 14 residues. CDR3 sequence reads: CASSLQRDFYGYTF. For the CDR3, the DNA is TGTGCCAGCAGCTTACAGCGAGACTTTTATGGCTACACCTTC.

At least ten counts were recorded for this clonotype. The chain couples TRBV19 to TRBJ2-7, with TRBD1 identical over 8 bases. This CDR3 is 18 amino acids long. Germline V gene sequence: CDR1 LNHDA, CDR2 SQIVND (reference sequence). With V trimmed by 1 base and J by 2 bases, 13 bases remained unmatched. The CDR3, as DNA: TGTGCCAGTAGTATAGGCCGAGGCCAGGGGGCACCCACCTACGAGCAGTACTTC. Translating gives CASSIGRGQGAPTYEQYF. Combining the CDR3 with reference TRBV19 and TRBJ2-7 gives the whole variable domain DGGITQSPKYLFRKEGQNVTLSCEQNLNHDAMYWYRQDPGQGLRLIYYSQIVNDFQKGDIAEGYSVSREKKESFPLTVTSAQKNPTAFYLCASSIGRGQGAPTYEQYFGPGTRLTVT.

This chain joins TRBV5-6 and TRBJ2-1, with TRBD2 identical over 8 bases. CDR3 size: 18 residues. Losses at the gene ends were 0 bases for V and 6 bases for J; bases not matched to a gene: 14. CDR1 SGHDT and CDR2 YYEEEE come from the germline V gene. This CDR3 is CASSLAVWGLGTINEQFF. CDR3 coding DNA: TGTGCCAGCAGCTTGGCTGTATGGGGACTAGGAACGATCAATGAGCAGTTCTTC.

This clonotype was detected a few times. This sequence joins TRBV20-1 and TRBJ2-2; possibly TRBD1 or TRBD2 for D (5 bases each). This CDR3 has 12 residues. Trimming left V 5 bases short and J 6 bases short, with 10 bases between. In germline, CDR1 is DFQATT, CDR2 SNEGSKA (reference sequence). This CDR3 is CSARRGAGELFF. The CDR3, as DNA: TGCAGTGCTCGGAGAGGGGCCGGGGAGCTGTTTTTT.

Concerning this clonotype: The junction departs from the called germline gene at one end, perhaps through a read error. This sequence joins TRBV7-7 and TRBJ2-1, with 13 bases that match TRBD2. The CDR3 is made up of 15 amino acids. The germline V gene encodes CDR1 SSHAT and CDR2 FNYEAQ (reference sequence). This chain's CDR3 is CASSRGLAGADEQFF. CDR3 DNA: TGTGCTAGCAGCCGAGGACTAGCGGGAGCCGATGAGCAGTTCTTC.

In this sample, this clonotype turned up many times. The V and J genes are TRBV19 and TRBJ2-2; possible D gene TRBD2, 5 bases. CDR3 size: 14 residues. The V end was cut by 5 bases, the J end by 4 bases, with 11 bases between. CDR1 is LNHDA, CDR2 SQIVND, per germline (reference sequence). The CDR3 is CASSPGYGTGELFF. The CDR3 DNA reads TGTGCCAGTAGTCCGGGATATGGCACCGGGGAGCTGTTTTTT.

This clonotype was recorded a few times. This sequence joins TRBV3-1 and TRBJ2-1, with D perhaps matching TRBD2 (5 bases). The V end was cut by 0 bases, the J end by 0 bases, with 15 bases between. The germline V gene encodes CDR1 LGHDT and CDR2 YNNKEL (reference sequence). The CDR3 has 18 amino acids. This CDR3 reads CASSQDSAGPSSYNEQFF. In DNA form, the CDR3 reads TGTGCCAGCAGCCAAGATTCTGCGGGTCCCTCCTCCTACAATGAGCAGTTCTTC.

The V gene is TRBV4-1, the J gene TRBJ2-5; the D gene is possibly TRBD1 (6 bases). The CDR3 covers 14 residues. Germline V CDR1 and CDR2: MGHRA, YSYEKL. Trimming shortened V by 0 bases and J by 9 bases, and 14 bases separated the two germline ends. CDR3 sequence (DNA): TGCGCCAGCAGCCAAGATTCAACAGGGAGTTCCCAGTACTTC. Its translation: CASSQDSTGSSQYF.

CDR3 region: CASSTSTEINQPQHF. CDR3 sequence (DNA): TGTGCCAGCAGCACATCGACGGAAATCAATCAGCCCCAGCATTTT. This chain joins TRBV27 and TRBJ1-5; the D is unclear. With 6 bases removed from V and 3 bases from J, the gap between germline ends came to 15 bases. This CDR3 spans 15 amino acids. Germline-derived CDR1 and CDR2 are MNHEY and SMNVEV (reference sequence).

A few counts support this clonotype. The V gene is TRBV7-6, the J gene TRBJ2-5; weak D call: TRBD1 (6 bases). Trimming pared 2 bases from V and 5 bases from J, leaving 12 bases between. The germline V gene encodes CDR1 SGHVS and CDR2 FNYEAQ. The CDR3 has 14 residues. Here the CDR3 DNA reads TGTGCCAGCAGCTTAAAACAGGGACGGGAGACCCAGTACTTC. Its translation is CASSLKQGRETQYF.

A few counts support this clonotype. V is TRBV7-9 and J is TRBJ1-6; tentatively, D is TRBD1 (5 bases). This CDR3 region has 15 residues. With 1 base removed from V and 7 bases from J, the gap between germline ends came to 11 bases. From germline, CDR1 is SEHNR and CDR2 FQNEAQ (reference sequence). The CDR3 is CASSLVAHRNSPLHF. The CDR3, as DNA: TGTGCCAGCAGCTTAGTAGCTCACAGGAATTCACCCCTCCACTTT. The whole variable domain, filled in from reference TRBV7-9 and TRBJ1-6, reads DTGVSQNPRHKITKRGQNVTFRCDPISEHNRLYWYRQTLGQGPEFLTYFQNEAQLEKSRLLSDRFSAERPKGSFSTLEIQRTEQGDSAMYLCASSLVAHRNSPLHFGNGTRLTVT.

The chain employs TRBV20-1 and TRBJ1-1; no definite D call. V lost 5 bases and J lost 1, with 14 bases in between. This CDR3 has 14 residues. Germline values: CDR1 DFQATT, CDR2 SNEGSKA (reference sequence). CDR3 protein: CSAARREGNTEAFF. CDR3 bases: TGCAGTGCTGCGAGGAGGGAGGGGAACACTGAAGCTTTCTTT.